This paragraph covers one T cell receptor beta chain sequence. The entry originates in a study of OX40 agonist ivuxolimab in advanced cancers. Only in-frame clones appear in the TCRdb table, and some are missing; sequencing was by immunoSEQ multiplex PCR. The sample has more than 90,000 clones, 84% seen once. Trimming removed 0 bases at V and 4 bases at J, with 12 bases between. CDR1 is MNHEY and CDR2 is SVGAGI in the germline V gene. This CDR3 region has 15 residues. The J gene is TRBJ1-1, the V gene TRBV6-5; D remains ambiguous. The source was CD4+ or CD8+ T cells sorted from blood, collected in a trial of the OX40 agonist ivuxolimab. The clonotype comes from an adult with an advanced solid tumor such as melanoma, head and neck, liver or kidney cancer. CDR3 nucleotides: TGTGCCAGCAGTTACTCGAGTAGGCTGGGCACTGAAGCTTTCTTT. Translated: CASSYSSRLGTEAFF.